The 25 T cell receptor beta chains below were found in one sample sequenced in a study of shared clonotypes between healthy human individuals. Profiled with immunoSEQ multiplex PCR; TCRdb holds only in-frame clones, not every one. The repertoire holds around 2.1 million clones, with just over 90% as singletons. The naive CD8 subset, CD45RO-negative cells positively selected for CCR7, excluded terminally differentiated effector memory CD45RA+ cells. The sample was naive CD8+ T cells from PBMCs. The receptor source for this set is a young man in good health. Some clones in this sample may be carry-over from other donors' samples.

J is TRBJ1-5 and V is TRBV2, with D uncertain. The V end lost 7 bases, the J end lost 1 base, and 11 bases lay between the germline ends. From germline, CDR1 is SNHLY and CDR2 FYNNEI. This CDR3 contains 14 residues. The CDR3 sequence is CASTDWVSNQPQHF. The CDR3 DNA sequence: TGTGCCAGCACCGACTGGGTGAGCAATCAGCCCCAGCATTTT. Supplemented by reference TRBV2 and TRBJ1-5, the full variable domain reads EPEVTQTPSHQVTQMGQEVILRCVPISNHLYFYWYRQILGQKVEFLVSFYNNEISEKSEIFDDQFSVERPDGSNFTLKIRSTKLEDSAMYFCASTDWVSNQPQHFGDGTRLSIL.

This clone was seen only a few times. The J gene is TRBJ2-7, the V gene TRBV10-3; 7 nucleotides match TRBD1. The CDR3 totals 13 residues. The junction had 9 bases not matched to a gene; V was cut back by 10 bases and J by 3 bases. In germline, CDR1 is ENHRY, CDR2 SYGVKD. This chain's CDR3 is CATREQGDYEQYF. CDR3 nucleotides: TGTGCCACCAGGGAGCAGGGGGACTACGAGCAGTACTTC.

V is TRBV11-3 and J is TRBJ2-1; possible D gene TRBD1, 6 bases. The CDR3 is made up of 15 amino acids. CDR1 and CDR2 (germline): SGHNT, YENEEA. The V and J ends lost 0 bases and 5 bases respectively, with 11 bases between them. The CDR3 nucleotides are TGTGCCAGCAGCTTAGAGGGGGCAGGGAACAATGAGCAGTTCTTC. Amino acids: CASSLEGAGNNEQFF.

This chain links TRBV2 with TRBJ2-1; TRBD2 matches 10 bases. Germline assignment: CDR1 SNHLY and CDR2 FYNNEI. The V and J ends lost 5 bases and 7 bases, in that order; junction bases with no gene match: 11. This CDR3 is built from 16 residues. CDR3 coding DNA: TGTGCCAGCAGTTTCCAAGAGCGGGAGGGCGGGAATGAGCAGTTCTTC. Its translation: CASSFQEREGGNEQFF.

The chain uses TRBV4-3 and TRBJ2-3; 10 bases line up with TRBD1. Trimming removed 4 bases from V and 4 bases from J; junction bases left unmatched: 11. Germline CDR1 and CDR2: LGHNA and YSLEER. This CDR3 has 17 amino acids. The CDR3 nucleotides read TGCGCCAGCAGCCTAACTGTGACAGGGGGCATGGCAGATACGCAGTATTTT. Translation: CASSLTVTGGMADTQYF.

To note about this clone: This sample also contains other DNA sequences that code for the same CDR3. The rearrangement joins TRBV9 to TRBJ2-5; D uncertain. CDR3 length equals 9 residues. Trimming removed 7 bases from V and 4 bases from J, with 2 bases in between. Germline CDR1 SGDLS, CDR2 YYNGEE. CDR3 nucleotides: TGTGCCAGCGGAGAGACCCAGTACTTC. Translation: CASGETQYF.

This chain connects TRBV9 to TRBJ1-2, with 7 bases lining up with TRBD1. The junction had 11 bases not matched to a gene; V was cut back by 2 bases and J by 4 bases. Germline V CDR1 and CDR2: SGDLS, YYNGEE. There are 16 residues in the CDR3. CDR3 coding DNA: TGTGCCAGCAGCGTGAGGCAGGGGGGGAACCTCTATGGCTACACCTTC. This gives the protein CASSVRQGGNLYGYTF.

V and J are TRBV27 and TRBJ2-2; D not certain. The CDR3 sequence is 14 residues long. CDR1 is MNHEY, CDR2 SMNVEV, per germline (reference sequence). The V end was cut by 2 bases, the J end by 4 bases, with 8 bases between. CDR3 protein: CASSLMLATGELFF. Written as DNA, the CDR3 is TGTGCCAGCAGTTTAATGTTGGCCACCGGGGAGCTGTTTTTT.

The CDR3 region is CASSYSTGAQDGYTF. The CDR3 coding sequence is TGTGCCAGCAGTTACTCGACGGGGGCGCAGGATGGCTACACCTTC. The rearrangement uses TRBV6-6 and TRBJ1-2; D is perhaps TRBD1 (6 bases). The germline CDR1 and CDR2 sequences are MNHNY and SVGAGI (reference sequence). V was pared by 0 bases and J by 6 bases, with 14 bases between. CDR3 size: 15 residues.

V and J are TRBV7-9 and TRBJ2-3; tentatively, D is TRBD2 (6 bases). CDR3 length equals 15 residues. From germline, CDR1 is SEHNR and CDR2 FQNEAQ (reference sequence). V lost 7 bases, J lost 0 bases, and 14 bases lay in between. The CDR3 bases are TGTGCCAGCACCGCTATGGAGGGTAGCACAGATACGCAGTATTTT. Encoded protein: CASTAMEGSTDTQYF.

This chain connects TRBV5-4 to TRBJ1-1; unclear D gene. Trimming removed 1 base at V and 4 bases at J, with 14 bases between. The CDR3 contains 15 residues. The germline V gene encodes CDR1 SGHNT and CDR2 YYREEE (reference sequence). CDR3 nucleotide sequence: TGTGCCAGCAGCTTGTTCGGGGTTTGGGGCACTGAAGCTTTCTTT. Residues: CASSLFGVWGTEAFF.

A single count supports this clone. The genes are TRBV4-1 and TRBJ2-7; tentatively, D is TRBD1 (6 bases). The germline V gene encodes CDR1 MGHRA and CDR2 YSYEKL. The CDR3 covers 16 residues. The V gene lost 2 bases and the J gene lost 2 bases, with 16 bases spanning the gap. CDR3 nucleotide sequence: TGCGCCAGCAGCCAATACGAGGACAGTTACGCCTACGAGCAGTACTTC. Its translation: CASSQYEDSYAYEQYF.

The chain uses TRBV27 and TRBJ2-7, with 7 positions matching TRBD1. Germline CDR1 and CDR2: MNHEY and SMNVEV (reference sequence). V shed 6 bases, J shed 2 bases, and the junction held 7 bases outside the gene matches. The CDR3 runs 14 residues. The CDR3 spells CASRPRQGTYEQYF. The CDR3 DNA reads as TGTGCCAGCAGACCCCGACAGGGCACCTACGAGCAGTACTTC.

The rearrangement joins TRBV5-1 to TRBJ2-2; D may be TRBD1 (5 bases). Germline values: CDR1 SGHRS, CDR2 YFSETQ. V was cut by 0 bases and J by 6 bases, with 21 bases left in between. This CDR3 contains 18 residues. The CDR3 spells CASSLVDGLGRPPGELFF. CDR3 nucleotide sequence: TGCGCCAGCAGCTTGGTGGACGGCTTGGGGCGGCCCCCCGGGGAGCTGTTTTTT.

The chain has TRBV4-1 and TRBJ2-1; 9 bases line up with TRBD2. V shed 3 bases, J shed 3 bases, and the junction held 6 bases outside the gene matches. Germline loops: CDR1 MGHRA, CDR2 YSYEKL. The CDR3 has 16 amino acids. CDR3 in DNA: TGCGCCAGCAGCCAGACCCTAGCGGGAATCTACAATGAGCAGTTCTTC. Translation gives CASSQTLAGIYNEQFF.

A word on this clone: The same CDR3 is also encoded by other DNA sequences in this sample. The rearrangement uses TRBV28 and TRBJ1-1; the D is unclear. The CDR3 totals 13 residues. The V end was cut by 2 bases, the J end by 4 bases, with 8 bases between. Germline CDR1 MDHEN, CDR2 SYDVKM. The CDR3 reads CASSLGRATEAFF. CDR3 coding DNA: TGTGCCAGCAGTTTAGGCCGGGCCACTGAAGCTTTCTTT.

The chain employs TRBV7-9 and TRBJ2-7; 8 bases fit TRBD2. Per germline, CDR1 SEHNR and CDR2 FQNEAQ (reference sequence). V trimming: 4 bases; J trimming: 6 bases; junction bases outside the gene matches: 8. This CDR3 comprises 14 residues. CDR3 nucleotide sequence: TGTGCCAGCAGCTACTCAGCGGGAGCGGTCGAGCAGTACTTC. This gives the protein CASSYSAGAVEQYF.

V usage is TRBV9 and J usage is TRBJ2-1; D is unresolved. V lost 0 bases and J 10 bases, leaving 11 bases between the germline ends. Germline values: CDR1 SGDLS, CDR2 YYNGEE. CDR3 length: 13 amino acids. As DNA, the CDR3 is TGTGCCAGCAGCGTAGGTCTGGTGGAGGAGCAGTTCTTC. Its translation: CASSVGLVEEQFF. Based on the CDR3 plus reference TRBV9 and TRBJ2-1, the full variable domain is DSGVTQTPKHLITATGQRVTLRCSPRSGDLSVYWYQQSLDQGLQFLIQYYNGEERAKGNILERFSAQQFPDLHSELNLSSLELGDSALYFCASSVGLVEEQFFGPGTRLTVL.

V is TRBV11-2 and J is TRBJ2-3, with 7 bases aligning to TRBD2. Per germline, CDR1 SGHAT and CDR2 FQNNGV. The V and J ends lost 4 bases and 2 bases, in that order; junction bases with no gene match: 9. This CDR3 has 16 amino acids. The CDR3 sequence is CASSSIGAGDTDTQYF. CDR3 sequence (DNA): TGTGCCAGCAGCTCAATAGGGGCGGGAGACACAGATACGCAGTATTTT. The full variable domain, in which reference TRBV11-2 and TRBJ2-3 provide the parts outside the CDR3, is EAGVAQSPRYKIIEKRQSVAFWCNPISGHATLYWYQQILGQGPKLLIQFQNNGVVDDSQLPKDRFSAERLKGVDSTLKIQPAKLEDSAVYLCASSSIGAGDTDTQYFGPGTRLTVL.

The J gene is TRBJ1-1, the V gene TRBV28; no firm D call. The CDR3 loop spans 15 amino acids. V lost 4 bases and J lost 1, with 13 bases in between. CDR1 and CDR2 (germline): MDHEN, SYDVKM. This CDR3 is CASSSTAVRNTEAFF. The CDR3 DNA reads TGTGCCAGCAGTTCAACGGCGGTCCGGAACACTGAAGCTTTCTTT.

The chain couples TRBV10-2 to TRBJ1-2, with a weak D call TRBD1 (6 bases). This CDR3 is 15 amino acids long. V was cut by 0 bases and J by 7 bases, with 15 bases left in between. Germline-derived CDR1 and CDR2 are WSHSY and SAAADI. Here the CDR3 reads CASSESGALEGGYTF. CDR3 sequence (DNA): TGCGCCAGCAGTGAGTCGGGGGCCCTAGAAGGTGGCTACACCTTC.

The gene calls are TRBV27 and TRBJ1-5, with D perhaps TRBD1 (5 bases). Germline V gives CDR1 MNHEY, CDR2 SMNVEV (reference sequence). CDR3 length equals 16 residues. V was cut by 5 bases and J by 0 bases, with 14 bases left in between. This CDR3 reads CASSKVGAHSNQPQHF. The CDR3 nucleotides read TGTGCCAGCAGTAAAGTTGGGGCCCATAGCAATCAGCCCCAGCATTTT.

This chain links TRBV6-5 with TRBJ2-7; D remains unclear. This CDR3 region has 14 residues. V was pared by 5 bases and J by 3 bases, with 14 bases between. Germline V gene lookup returns CDR1 MNHEY and CDR2 SVGAGI. This chain's CDR3 is CASSLNGANYEQYF. CDR3 DNA: TGTGCCAGCAGTCTGAACGGAGCGAACTACGAGCAGTACTTC.

The chain links TRBV13 to TRBJ2-1, with TRBD2 identical over 14 bases. The CDR3 is made up of 20 amino acids. V dropped 2 bases and J dropped 4; count of bases not matched to a gene: 13. Germline loops: CDR1 PRHDT, CDR2 FYEKMQ (reference sequence). DNA for the CDR3: TGTGCCAGCAGCTTAAGCGCCGGGACTAGCGGGAGCCCGACATACAATGAGCAGTTCTTC. This translates into CASSLSAGTSGSPTYNEQFF.

This chain links TRBV6-1 with TRBJ2-2; D is uncertain. CDR3 length equals 15 residues. Trimming shortened V by 4 bases and J by 2 bases, and 11 bases separated the two germline ends. CDR1 is MNHNS, CDR2 SASEGT, per germline. The CDR3 coding sequence is TGTGCCAGCAGTGTACCGGGCCTTAACACCGGGGAGCTGTTTTTT. It yields the protein CASSVPGLNTGELFF.